A selection of T cell receptor beta chains follows, all from one sample in a study of blood T cell repertoires in COVID-19. Assay used: immunoSEQ multiplex PCR; TCRdb lists only in-frame clones, some missing. The table lists approximately 450,000 clones, roughly nine tenths of them singletons. Sequencing was done on a sample of PBMCs or T cells enriched from blood (not recorded which). These receptors were collected from a man younger than 45 who had recovered from COVID-19. Each CDR3 is given with its conserved first and last residue. The D gene is left open where the match is weak. Clone size is not always given. Where it is, it says once, few, many or a class for expanded clones.

J	D	V	size	CDR3	DNA
TRBJ2-3	TRBD2	TRBV5-1	.	CASKGTSGTDTQYF	TGCGCCAGCAAAGGGACTAGCGGCACAGATACGCAGTATTTT
TRBJ1-1	.	TRBV28	.	CDRNTEAFF	TGTGATAGAAACACTGAAGCTTTCTTT
TRBJ1-1	TRBD1	TRBV7-6	.	CASSLTRDRGTEAFF	TGTGCCAGCAGCTTAACCCGGGACAGGGGCACTGAAGCTTTCTTT
TRBJ2-7	.	TRBV11-1	.	CASSLGFSGEQYF	TGTGCCAGCAGTCTAGGGTTTAGCGGCGAGCAGTACTTC
TRBJ1-4	.	TRBV7-9	.	CAGGRDNRGLFF	TGTGCCGGGGGCCGGGACAACCGAGGACTGTTTTTT
TRBJ2-1	.	TRBV28	.	CASSPNYDLEQFF	TGTGCCAGCAGCCCCAACTATGACTTGGAGCAGTTCTTC
TRBJ2-5	.	TRBV4-1	.	CASSESRLETQYF	TGCGCCAGCAGCGAGAGCCGTCTTGAGACCCAGTACTTC
TRBJ2-5	TRBD2	TRBV5-4	.	CASSLGLAGEETQYF	TGTGCCAGCAGCTTGGGACTAGCGGGAGAAGAGACCCAGTACTTC
TRBJ2-1	TRBD2	TRBV28	.	CASSFGLAGSGKPDNEQFF	TGTGCCAGCAGTTTCGGGCTAGCGGGATCCGGTAAGCCCGACAATGAGCAGTTCTTC
TRBJ2-3	TRBD2	TRBV6-5	.	CASSFTSGREDTQYF	TGTGCCAGCAGTTTTACTAGCGGGAGAGAAGATACGCAGTATTTT
TRBJ2-7	.	TRBV28	.	CASSFSNEQYF	TGTGCCAGCAGTTTTTCAAACGAGCAGTACTTC
TRBJ2-5	.	TRBV5-1	.	CASRMGEQQETQYF	TGCGCCAGCAGGATGGGCGAACAGCAAGAGACCCAGTACTTC
TRBJ2-7	.	TRBV28	.	CASSSRGEEQYF	TGTGCCAGCAGTTCCAGGGGAGAAGAGCAGTACTTC
TRBJ2-3	.	TRBV12-3/TRBV12-4	.	CASSRGQSDTQYF	TGTGCCAGCAGTAGAGGACAGTCAGATACGCAGTATTTT
TRBJ2-7	TRBD2	TRBV5-5	.	CASSLQSGSPYEQYF	TGTGCCAGCAGCCTCCAAAGCGGGAGCCCCTACGAGCAGTACTTC
TRBJ2-5	.	TRBV12-3/TRBV12-4	once	CASRGAPETQYF	TGTGCCAGCAGGGGGGCCCCGGAGACCCAGTACTTC
TRBJ2-2	.	TRBV27	.	CASMATGHPTGELFF	TGTGCCAGCATGGCTACGGGACACCCCACCGGGGAGCTGTTTTTT
TRBJ2-5	TRBD1	TRBV2	.	CASKVSDPPGQGGETQYF	TGTGCCAGCAAGGTTTCCGACCCACCGGGACAGGGGGGGGAGACCCAGTACTTC
TRBJ2-7	.	TRBV10-3	.	CATVRAGLGEQYF	TGTGCCACCGTCCGGGCGGGATTGGGGGAGCAGTACTTC
TRBJ1-6	.	TRBV19	few	CASSFDSYNSPLHF	TGTGCCAGTAGTTTCGACAGCTATAATTCACCCCTCCACTTT
TRBJ1-1	.	TRBV3-1/TRBV3-2	.	CASSHSGGTEAFF	TGTGCCAGCAGCCACTCGGGAGGGACTGAAGCTTTCTTT
TRBJ1-1	TRBD1	TRBV7-9	.	CASRTGGTEAFF	TGTGCCAGCAGAACAGGGGGCACTGAAGCTTTCTTT
TRBJ2-1	.	TRBV28	.	CASRDWDSDEQFF	TGTGCCAGCCGGGACTGGGATAGTGATGAGCAGTTCTTC
TRBJ2-5	.	TRBV5-1	.	CASSQGRQETQYF	TGCGCCAGCAGCCAGGGGCGGCAGGAGACCCAGTACTTC
TRBJ1-6	TRBD1	TRBV18	once	CASSADRGGSPLHF	TGTGCCAGCTCAGCGGACAGGGGTGGTTCACCCCTCCACTTT
TRBJ2-7	.	TRBV20-1	.	CSASSDYEQYF	TGCAGTGCTAGTTCAGACTACGAGCAGTACTTC
TRBJ2-2	.	TRBV29-1	once	CSVDSYTGELFF	TGCAGCGTGGACAGTTATACCGGGGAGCTGTTTTTT
TRBJ2-5	TRBD2	TRBV5-8	.	CASTQGLAGGQETQYF	TGTGCCAGCACCCAAGGACTAGCGGGAGGCCAAGAGACCCAGTACTTC
TRBJ2-1	TRBD2	TRBV12-5	.	CASGGGVVRYEQFF	TGTGCTAGTGGTGGGGGGGTGGTGAGGTATGAGCAGTTCTTC
TRBJ1-2	.	TRBV14	.	CASSKDLGTNWLYGYTF	TGTGCCAGCAGCAAAGATCTCGGGACAAATTGGCTCTATGGCTACACCTTC
TRBJ1-4	TRBD1	TRBV3-1/TRBV3-2	.	CASSLRTGGNEKLFF	TGTGCCAGCAGCCTCAGGACAGGGGGGAATGAAAAACTGTTTTTT
TRBJ2-1	.	TRBV18	many	CASSPGRLYNEQFF	TGTGCCAGCTCACCAGGGCGCCTCTACAATGAGCAGTTCTTC
TRBJ2-1	TRBD1	TRBV15	.	CATSRQGAVYNEQFF	TGTGCCACCAGCAGACAGGGGGCGGTCTACAATGAGCAGTTCTTC
TRBJ2-7	.	TRBV5-4	.	CASSVGAGGSTYEQYF	TGTGCCAGCAGCGTGGGGGCCGGGGGGAGCACCTACGAGCAGTACTTC
TRBJ2-7	TRBD1	TRBV5-1	.	CASSPRTGLVHEQYF	TGCGCCAGCAGCCCTCGGACAGGTCTCGTCCACGAGCAGTACTTC
TRBJ2-7	.	TRBV28	.	CASSETGSLSSYEQYF	TGTGCCAGCAGTGAAACAGGTTCCCTTAGCTCCTACGAGCAGTACTTC
TRBJ2-1	TRBD1	TRBV9	.	CASSEEWGTGADEQFF	TGTGCCAGCAGCGAAGAGTGGGGAACAGGGGCGGATGAGCAGTTCTTC
TRBJ1-2	.	TRBV28	.	CASSWTDYGYTF	TGTGCCAGCAGTTGGACAGACTATGGCTACACCTTC
TRBJ2-1	.	TRBV5-1	.	CASASPGHSITGEQFF	TGCGCCAGCGCTAGCCCGGGACACTCCATCACGGGTGAGCAGTTCTTC
TRBJ2-1	TRBD2	TRBV5-1	.	CASSRGLAGGGEQFF	TGCGCCAGCAGCCGGGGACTAGCGGGAGGGGGTGAGCAGTTCTTC
TRBJ2-5	TRBD1	TRBV2	.	CASRPNGQGQETQYF	TGTGCCAGCAGGCCAAACGGACAGGGCCAAGAGACCCAGTACTTC
TRBJ2-1	TRBD2	TRBV29-1	.	CSGSGTTNEQFF	TGCAGCGGGAGCGGGACTACCAATGAGCAGTTCTTC
TRBJ1-6	.	TRBV2	.	CASSEQGNNSPLHF	TGTGCCAGCAGTGAGCAGGGAAATAATTCACCCCTCCACTTT
TRBJ2-3	TRBD2	TRBV5-1	.	CASSTIRLAGEHTDTQYF	TGCGCCAGCAGCACAATCCGACTAGCGGGAGAACATACAGATACGCAGTATTTT
TRBJ1-2	.	TRBV5-1	.	CASSRTDYGYTF	TGCGCCAGCAGCAGGACAGACTATGGCTACACCTTC
TRBJ2-2	TRBD1	TRBV5-1	.	CATTDRVTGELFF	TGCGCCACCACGGACAGGGTCACCGGGGAGCTGTTTTTT
TRBJ2-1	TRBD2	TRBV9	.	CASSVGYSGRANEQFF	TGTGCCAGCAGCGTAGGATATAGCGGGAGGGCCAATGAGCAGTTCTTC
TRBJ1-5	TRBD1	TRBV4-1	.	CASSPTGQGATPQHF	TGCGCCAGCAGCCCGACGGGACAGGGGGCAACGCCCCAGCATTTT
TRBJ2-3	TRBD2	TRBV10-3	.	CAISGQASGRASPSSTDTQYF	TGTGCCATCAGTGGGCAAGCTAGCGGGAGGGCCTCCCCATCTAGCACAGATACGCAGTATTTT
TRBJ2-6	.	TRBV12-5	few	CASGLGPTGHSGANVLTF	TGTGCTAGTGGTTTGGGCCCCACAGGACACTCTGGGGCCAACGTCCTGACTTTC
TRBJ2-3	.	TRBV12-3/TRBV12-4	.	CASTPVRTDTQYF	TGTGCCAGCACGCCAGTCCGTACAGATACGCAGTATTTT
TRBJ2-7	.	TRBV4-1	.	CASSQSGTPSSYEQYF	TGCGCCAGCAGCCAAAGCGGAACGCCTAGCTCCTACGAGCAGTACTTC
TRBJ2-3	TRBD2	TRBV5-1	.	CASSHGTSGSFTDTQYF	TGCGCCAGCAGCCATGGGACTAGCGGGAGTTTCACAGATACGCAGTATTTT
TRBJ2-3	.	TRBV27	.	CASSGADTQYF	TGTGCCAGCAGTGGAGCAGATACGCAGTATTTT
TRBJ2-2	.	TRBV19	.	CASTHRIPGLHLGELFF	TGTGCCAGTACGCACCGAATACCGGGACTTCATCTGGGGGAGCTGTTTTTT
TRBJ1-1	.	TRBV28	.	CASSLSDTKNTEAFF	TGTGCCAGCAGTTTGTCGGACACCAAGAACACTGAAGCTTTCTTT
TRBJ1-2	.	TRBV27	.	CASSLSGLYGYTF	TGTGCCAGCAGTTTATCGGGACTCTATGGCTACACCTTC
TRBJ1-1	TRBD1	TRBV3-1/TRBV3-2	few	CASSQGIGQAADTEAFF	TGTGCCAGCAGCCAAGGGATAGGACAGGCTGCGGACACTGAAGCTTTCTTT
TRBJ1-1	TRBD1	TRBV9	.	CASSAQGGTKTEAFF	TGTGCCAGCAGCGCCCAGGGGGGAACGAAGACTGAAGCTTTCTTT
TRBJ1-3	TRBD1	TRBV19	.	CASRKSGQRGYTIYF	TGTGCCAGTAGAAAGTCGGGACAGAGGGGGTACACCATATATTTT